What follows describes a single T cell receptor beta chain. Its matching antigen is unknown. These data are taken from a study of T-cell memory formation after mild COVID-19. This CDR3 comprises 13 residues. The V end lost 2 bases, the J end lost 6 bases, and 11 bases lay between the germline ends. Whole-study findings and limits: Most CD4+ clones that shrank were in CM and EM, while CD8+ ones turned up in EMRA. Whereas later expanders leaned CD4+, clones contracting day 15 to 85 showed a balanced CD4/CD8 makeup. The study detected some responding clones in pre-infection memory, suggesting cross-reactive memory joined.

TCRdb re-derived calls from the 5' RACE reads in MiXCR, one entry per CDR3 protein. The table has about 44,000 distinct CDR3 sequences, roughly 8% seen once; the top ten hold 1.2% to 1.5%. This rearrangement joins TRBV12-3 or TRBV12-4 to TRBJ2-7; D perhaps matches TRBD1 (5 bases). The origin of this receptor is a man aged 18 to 29 who had mild COVID-19 (a few samples of this study predate the infection). Cell type and time point are not known. The specimen sequenced was PBMCs or a T cell subset sorted from them (not recorded which). In DNA, the CDR3 is TGTGCCAGCAGTTTATCAGGGATAGCCGAGCAGTACTTC. It translates to CASSLSGIAEQYF.